The subject of this entry is one T cell receptor (beta chain). The assay was immunoSEQ multiplex PCR, and TCRdb's table has in-frame clones only and misses some. Of roughly 100,000 clones listed, around 85% were seen once; the top ten hold roughly 20%. This sample was included in a study of blood T cell repertoires in COVID-19. Sequenced input: peripheral blood. The origin of this receptor is a man aged 65 to 79 with active or convalescent COVID-19.

CDR3 protein: CASRPGTSSYNSPLHF. The CDR3 nucleotides are TGTGCCAGCAGACCGGGAACGAGCTCCTATAATTCACCCCTCCACTTT. The chain uses TRBV2 and TRBJ1-6; D is unresolved. V was trimmed by 6 bases and J by 0 bases, leaving 12 bases between them. Germline CDR1 reads SNHLY; CDR2 reads FYNNEI. This CDR3 contains 16 residues.